This T cell receptor beta chain originates from a study of T cells after yellow fever vaccination. Study results and caveats: The presence of abundant clonotypes contaminating from the bulk population was possible in FACS-sorted repertoires. At under 98% for CD4 and 70% to 90% for CD8, most primary-vaccination clones showed up again after the booster. Clonotypes appearing in both CD4 and CD8 compartments existed, and their share was small.

The V end lost 4 bases, the J end lost 0 bases, and 13 bases lay between the germline ends. The germline V gene has CDR1 LNHDA and CDR2 SQIVND (reference sequence). The CDR3 loop spans 16 amino acids. A word on this clonotype: Its antigen is still unknown.

TCR cDNA, made by 5'RACE template switching, carried an added universal primer site and UMIs. TCRdb re-analysed the 5' RACE reads in MiXCR, keeping a single row per CDR3 protein. Of under 100,000 distinct CDR3 sequences listed, roughly 5.2% are singletons. The chain carries TRBV19 and TRBJ1-5; weak D call: TRBD1 (5 bases). This receptor was identified in a young man who received the YFV17D yellow fever vaccine. Here the sequenced sample was CD8+ T cells sorted from PBMCs, taken 10 days after the yellow fever booster vaccination. The CDR3 DNA follows: TGTGCCAGTAGTAGCCGGGACCGGTATAGCAATCAGCCCCAGCATTTT. Translating it yields CASSSRDRYSNQPQHF.